Following are 2 T cell receptor beta chains from one sample sequenced in a study of T cell changes during pregnancy in multiple sclerosis (dated by TCRdb to the late 2010s). The method behind the library was the immunoSEQ multiplex PCR assay. The immuneACCESS repertoire file appears here via TCRdb, limited to in-frame rearrangements. These files lack a portion of the clones; in checked studies, under half of the deficit traces to unresolved V genes, and the cause of the others is not known. This sample is represented by 60,000 to 70,000 clones; 92% of them were singletons. The ten largest clones take up around 2.8% of the sample. Here the sequenced sample was peripheral blood, taken in the second trimester of pregnancy. These receptors all come from a female donor in good health, enrolled as a control in a pregnancy study.

The chain uses TRBV15 and TRBJ2-6, with D possibly matching TRBD2 (6 bases). The V end was cut by 5 bases, the J end by 3 bases, with 8 bases between. CDR3 size: 14 residues. CDR1 and CDR2 (germline): LNHNV, YYDKDF (reference sequence). CDR3 protein: CATSERVGANVLTF. The CDR3 DNA is TGTGCCACCAGCGAGCGGGTTGGGGCCAACGTCCTGACTTTC.

The genes are TRBV30 and TRBJ2-3; D call uncertain. The CDR3 totals 12 residues. V lost 2 bases to trimming and J lost 4 bases, with 7 bases between them. Germline values: CDR1 GTSNPN, CDR2 SVGIG (reference sequence). The CDR3 sequence: CAWSLLSDTQYF. The CDR3 bases are TGTGCCTGGAGTCTACTTTCAGATACGCAGTATTTT.